This T cell receptor (beta chain) was identified during a study of T cell responses to AZD1222 COVID-19 vaccine. The germline CDR1 and CDR2 sequences are MNHNY and SVGAGI (reference sequence). The V gene end was trimmed by 6 bases and the J gene end by 1 base; junction bases not matched to a gene: 3. This CDR3 comprises 14 residues. Measured with immunoSEQ multiplex PCR; TCRdb has only the in-frame clones, and not every one. The repertoire consists of around 160,000 clones, with 82% occurring once and the leading ten covering 3.5% to 5%. J is TRBJ1-5 and V is TRBV6-6; 7 nucleotides agree with TRBD1. This material consisted of peripheral blood, taken on day 0 of MenACWY control vaccination. The TCR comes from an adult in good health. CDR3 residues: CASRLQGSNQPQHF. Here the CDR3 DNA reads TGTGCCAGCAGACTACAGGGGAGCAATCAGCCCCAGCATTTT.